This entry lists 4 T cell receptor beta chains sequenced from one sample in a study of OX40 agonist ivuxolimab in advanced cancers. Clones were sequenced by immunoSEQ multiplex PCR, and TCRdb holds only the in-frame ones, with some missing. This sample has about 57,000 clones, with around 86% found just once. The sequenced sample was CD4+ or CD8+ T cells sorted from blood, obtained in a trial of the OX40 agonist ivuxolimab. These receptors were collected from an adult with an advanced solid tumor such as melanoma, head and neck, liver or kidney cancer.

The V gene is TRBV19, the J gene TRBJ2-3; D may correspond to TRBD1 or TRBD2 (5 bases each). CDR1 LNHDA and CDR2 SQIVND come from the germline V gene (reference sequence). Trimming shortened V by 5 bases and J by 1 base, and 16 bases separated the two germline ends. The CDR3 extends over 16 amino acids. Here the CDR3 DNA reads TGTGCCAGTAGTCGGAGCGCAGGGACCCGCACAGATACGCAGTATTTT. It encodes CASSRSAGTRTDTQYF.

As regards this clone: At one of its ends the junction is not consistent with the germline gene, which may arise from a read error. The genes are TRBV5-6 and TRBJ2-2; possible D gene TRBD1, 6 bases. Germline values: CDR1 SGHDT, CDR2 YYEEEE. The length of the CDR3 is 17 residues. CDR3 in amino acids: CAGSRQVEPWNTGELFF. CDR3 in DNA: TGTGCCGGCAGCCGACAGGTCGAACCTTGGAACACCGGGGAGCTGTTTTTT.

V and J are TRBV5-1 and TRBJ2-1; 7 nucleotides match TRBD2. The junction had 3 bases not matched to a gene; V was cut back by 3 bases and J by 3 bases. This CDR3 comprises 14 residues. The germline gives CDR1 SGHRS, CDR2 YFSETQ. CDR3 sequence: CASSSAGDYNEQFF. The CDR3 region has the DNA TGCGCCAGCAGCTCGGCGGGGGACTACAATGAGCAGTTCTTC.

A few counts support this clone. The J gene is TRBJ1-2, the V gene TRBV5-1; tentative D call: TRBD1 (6 bases). The V end lost 4 bases, the J end lost 5 bases, and 12 bases lay between the germline ends. CDR3 length: 13 amino acids. Germline V lookup: CDR1 SGHRS, CDR2 YFSETQ. The CDR3 DNA is TGCGCCAGCAGCGACGACGGACAGTATGGCTACACCTTC. Its translation: CASSDDGQYGYTF.